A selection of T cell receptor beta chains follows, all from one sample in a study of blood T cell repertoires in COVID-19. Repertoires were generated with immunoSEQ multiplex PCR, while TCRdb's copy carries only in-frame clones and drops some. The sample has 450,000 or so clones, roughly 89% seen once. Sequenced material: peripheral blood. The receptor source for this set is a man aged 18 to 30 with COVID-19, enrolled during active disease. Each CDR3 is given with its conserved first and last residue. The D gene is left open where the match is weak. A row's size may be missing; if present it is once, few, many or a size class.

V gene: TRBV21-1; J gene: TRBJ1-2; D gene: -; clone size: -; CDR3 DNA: TGTGCCAGCACCGCTAGAAGGTATGGCTACACCTTC; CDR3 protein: CASTARRYGYTF
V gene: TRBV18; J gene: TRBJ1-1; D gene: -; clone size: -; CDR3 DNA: TGTGCCAGCTCACCACTGGACAGCGTAGGGACTGAAGCTTTCTTT; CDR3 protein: CASSPLDSVGTEAFF
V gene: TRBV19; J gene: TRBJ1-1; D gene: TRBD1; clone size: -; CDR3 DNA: TGTGCCAGTAGTAAGGCCAGGGGGTATGGCACTGAAGCTTTCTTT; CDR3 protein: CASSKARGYGTEAFF
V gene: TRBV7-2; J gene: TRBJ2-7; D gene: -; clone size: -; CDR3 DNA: TGTGCCAGCAGCTTAAGGGTAGGGGGTTACGAGCAGTACTTC; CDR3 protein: CASSLRVGGYEQYF
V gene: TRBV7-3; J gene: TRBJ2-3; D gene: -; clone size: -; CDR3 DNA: TGTGCCAGCAGCTTAGGTCGGCAGGGGTCAAATACGCAGTATTTT; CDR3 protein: CASSLGRQGSNTQYF
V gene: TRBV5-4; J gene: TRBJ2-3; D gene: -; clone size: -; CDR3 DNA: TGTGCCAGCAGCTCTTTACAACTAGTACACACAGATACGCAGTATTTT; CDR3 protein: CASSSLQLVHTDTQYF
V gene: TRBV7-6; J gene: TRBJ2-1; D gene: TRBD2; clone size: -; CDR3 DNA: TGTGCCAGCAGCAGCGCCCCTAGCGGGGCGGGCGATGAGCAGTTCTTC; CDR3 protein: CASSSAPSGAGDEQFF
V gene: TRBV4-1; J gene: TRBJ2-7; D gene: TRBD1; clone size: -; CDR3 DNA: TGCGCCAGCAGCCGACCAGGGACAGGAACTTACGAGCAGTACTTC; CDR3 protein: CASSRPGTGTYEQYF
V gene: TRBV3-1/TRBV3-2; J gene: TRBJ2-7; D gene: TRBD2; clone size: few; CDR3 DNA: TGTGCCAGCAGCCGCCGACGGGGGGGCTTAATGCACTACGAGCAGTACTTC; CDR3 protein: CASSRRRGGLMHYEQYF
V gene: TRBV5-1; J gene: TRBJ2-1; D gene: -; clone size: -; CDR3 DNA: TGCGCCAGCAAGTTGGAGTCTAGCAGATACTACAATGAGCAGTTCTTC; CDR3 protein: CASKLESSRYYNEQFF
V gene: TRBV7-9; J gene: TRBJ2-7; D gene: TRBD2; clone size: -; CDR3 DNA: TGTGCCAGCAGCAGACTGGGAGGGGCTTTCGGCGAGCAGTACTTC; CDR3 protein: CASSRLGGAFGEQYF
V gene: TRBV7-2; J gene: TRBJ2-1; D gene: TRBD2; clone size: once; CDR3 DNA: TGTGCCAGCAGCCACGGGACTAGTGAGCAGTTCTTC; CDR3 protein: CASSHGTSEQFF
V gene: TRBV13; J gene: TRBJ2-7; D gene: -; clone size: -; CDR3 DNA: TGTGCCAGCAGCTCGGGTCCCCTCGAGCAGTACTTC; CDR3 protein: CASSSGPLEQYF
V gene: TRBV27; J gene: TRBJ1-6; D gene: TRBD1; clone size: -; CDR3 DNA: TGTGCCAGCAGTTTAGCTGGCCGGGACAGGGTTAATTCACCCCTCCACTTT; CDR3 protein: CASSLAGRDRVNSPLHF
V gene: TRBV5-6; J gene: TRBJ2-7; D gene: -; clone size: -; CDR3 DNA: TGTGCCAGCAGCTTCGCGCCCTACGAGCAGTACTTC; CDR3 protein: CASSFAPYEQYF
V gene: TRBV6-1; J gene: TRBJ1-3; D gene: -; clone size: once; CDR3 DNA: TGTGCCAGCAGTGAGAGGGACACGATCTCTGGAAACACCATATATTTT; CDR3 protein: CASSERDTISGNTIYF
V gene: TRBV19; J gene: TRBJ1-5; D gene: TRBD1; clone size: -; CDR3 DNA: TGTGCCAGTAGTACGCTAGAGACAGGGTATCAGCCCCAGCATTTT; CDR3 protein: CASSTLETGYQPQHF
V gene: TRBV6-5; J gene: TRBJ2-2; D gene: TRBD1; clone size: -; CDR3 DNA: TGTGCCAGCAGTTTTAGTCCGGGACAGCTCACCGGGGAGCTGTTTTTT; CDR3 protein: CASSFSPGQLTGELFF
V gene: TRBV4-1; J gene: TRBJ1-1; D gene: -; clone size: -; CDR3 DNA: TGCGCCAGCAGGTCCCAAAAGTGGCTGAACACTGAAGCTTTCTTT; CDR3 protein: CASRSQKWLNTEAFF
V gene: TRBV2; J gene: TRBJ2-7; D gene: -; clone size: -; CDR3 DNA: TGTGCCAGCAGTGACTCGCGGGGTTCCTACGAGCAGTACTTC; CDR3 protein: CASSDSRGSYEQYF
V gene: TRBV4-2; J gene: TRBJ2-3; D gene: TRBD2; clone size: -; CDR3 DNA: TGTGCCAGCAGCCAAGTTAGGGAGGGTGGGCAGTATTTT; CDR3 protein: CASSQVREGGQYF
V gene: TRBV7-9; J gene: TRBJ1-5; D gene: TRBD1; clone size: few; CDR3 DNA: TGTGCCAGCAGCTTAGGGACAGGGGGCTTCCATCAGCCCCAGCATTTT; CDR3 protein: CASSLGTGGFHQPQHF
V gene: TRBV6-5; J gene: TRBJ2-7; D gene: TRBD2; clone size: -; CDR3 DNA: TGTGCCAGCAGCCGCGGGGGGGCCTACGAGCAGTACTTC; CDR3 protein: CASSRGGAYEQYF
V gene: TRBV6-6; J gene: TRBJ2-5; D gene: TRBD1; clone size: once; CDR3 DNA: TGTGCCAGCAGTTTGGGGACAGGTGCAGGGGAGACCCAGTACTTC; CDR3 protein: CASSLGTGAGETQYF
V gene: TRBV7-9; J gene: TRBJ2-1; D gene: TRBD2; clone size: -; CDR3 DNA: TGTGCCAGCAGTCAACTAGCGGGAGATGGTAATGAGCAGTTCTTC; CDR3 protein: CASSQLAGDGNEQFF
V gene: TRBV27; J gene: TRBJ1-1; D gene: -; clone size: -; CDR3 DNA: TGTGCCAGCAGTCAGGGGCCGAACACTGAAGCTTTCTTT; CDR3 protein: CASSQGPNTEAFF
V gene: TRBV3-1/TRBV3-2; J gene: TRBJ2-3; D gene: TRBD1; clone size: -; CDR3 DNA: TGTGCCAGCAGCCAAGCCTTGCAGGGGGGCACAGATACGCAGTATTTT; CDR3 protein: CASSQALQGGTDTQYF
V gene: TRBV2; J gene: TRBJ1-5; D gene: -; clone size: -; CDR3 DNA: TGTGCCAGCAGTGAACGGGGGTCCCACCAGCCCCAGCATTTT; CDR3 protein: CASSERGSHQPQHF
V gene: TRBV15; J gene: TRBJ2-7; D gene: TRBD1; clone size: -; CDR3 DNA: TGTGCCACCAGCAGATCCCAGGGGGACTCCTACGAGCAGTACTTC; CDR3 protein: CATSRSQGDSYEQYF
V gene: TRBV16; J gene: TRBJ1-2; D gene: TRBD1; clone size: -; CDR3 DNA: TGTGCCAGCAGCCAATCGGGGACAGGGATGGTTGGCTACACCTTC; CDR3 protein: CASSQSGTGMVGYTF
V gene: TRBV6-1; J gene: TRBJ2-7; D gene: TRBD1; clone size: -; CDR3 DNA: TGTGCCAGCAGTGAACCCGGGACAGGGACCTACGAGCAGTACTTC; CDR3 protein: CASSEPGTGTYEQYF
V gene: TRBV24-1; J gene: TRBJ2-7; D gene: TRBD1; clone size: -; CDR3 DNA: TGTGCCACCCCCCTAACAGGGGTAGCTTACGAGCAGTACTTC; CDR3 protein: CATPLTGVAYEQYF
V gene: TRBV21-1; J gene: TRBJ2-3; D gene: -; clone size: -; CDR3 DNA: TGTGCCAGCAGCAAAGAGGGACAGACAGATACGCAGTATTTT; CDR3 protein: CASSKEGQTDTQYF
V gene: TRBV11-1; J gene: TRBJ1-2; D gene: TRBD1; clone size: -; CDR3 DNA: TGTGCCAGCAGCTCCTCCGACAGGGGGTTTTATGGCTACACCTTC; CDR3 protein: CASSSSDRGFYGYTF
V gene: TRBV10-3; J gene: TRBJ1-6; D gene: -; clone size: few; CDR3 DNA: TGTGCCATCAGTGAGGCGACGGGAGATAATTCACCCCTCCACTTT; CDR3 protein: CAISEATGDNSPLHF
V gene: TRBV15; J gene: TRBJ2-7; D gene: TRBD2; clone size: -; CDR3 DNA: TGTGCCACCAGCAGTGGCGGGAGGGTCTACGAGCAGTACTTC; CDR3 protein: CATSSGGRVYEQYF
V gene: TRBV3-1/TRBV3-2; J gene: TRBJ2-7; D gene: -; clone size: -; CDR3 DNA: TGTGCCAGCAGCCAACCCAACGCTCGAGACGAGCAGTACTTC; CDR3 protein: CASSQPNARDEQYF
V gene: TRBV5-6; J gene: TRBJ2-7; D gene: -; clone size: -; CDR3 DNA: TGTGCCAGCAGCTTGGGAGTGGGCGACGCCTCCTACGAGCAGTACTTC; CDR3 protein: CASSLGVGDASYEQYF
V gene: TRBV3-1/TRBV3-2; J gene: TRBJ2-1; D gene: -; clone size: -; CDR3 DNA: TGTGCCAGCAGCCAAAGTCTAGGGGAATTCAATGAGCAGTTCTTC; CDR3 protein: CASSQSLGEFNEQFF
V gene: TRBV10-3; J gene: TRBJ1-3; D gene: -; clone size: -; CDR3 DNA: TGTGCCATCAGTGAGTCGACAACAGGCAGCTCTGGAAACACCATATATTTT; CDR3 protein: CAISESTTGSSGNTIYF
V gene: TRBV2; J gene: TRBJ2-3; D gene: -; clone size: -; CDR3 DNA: TGTGCCAGCAGTTCCCCCCGTGGAGAGAGGATGGATACGCAGTATTTT; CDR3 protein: CASSSPRGERMDTQYF
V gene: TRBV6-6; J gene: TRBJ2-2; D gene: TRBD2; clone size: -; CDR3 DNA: TGTGCCAGCAGCCCCGGGACTAGCGGGATCACCGGGGAGCTGTTTTTT; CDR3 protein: CASSPGTSGITGELFF
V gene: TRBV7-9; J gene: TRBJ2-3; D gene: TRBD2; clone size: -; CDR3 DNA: TGTGCCAGCAGCTCTGGGACTAGCGGGGTGGGCGATACGCAGTATTTT; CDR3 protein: CASSSGTSGVGDTQYF
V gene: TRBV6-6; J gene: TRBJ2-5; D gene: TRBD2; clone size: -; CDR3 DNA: TGTGCCAGCAGTTACTCAAGCGGGGGGGCCCCAGAGACCCAGTACTTC; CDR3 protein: CASSYSSGGAPETQYF
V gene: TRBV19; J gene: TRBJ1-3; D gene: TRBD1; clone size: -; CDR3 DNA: TGTGCCAGTAGTCCCCTAGACAGGGGCTCTGGAAACACCATATATTTT; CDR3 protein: CASSPLDRGSGNTIYF
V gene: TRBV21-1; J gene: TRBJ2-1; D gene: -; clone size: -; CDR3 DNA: TGTGCCAGCAGCAAAGATTGCAGGTACTTATACAATGAGCAGTTCTTC; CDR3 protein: CASSKDCRYLYNEQFF
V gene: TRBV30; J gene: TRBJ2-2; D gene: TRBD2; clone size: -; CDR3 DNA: TGTGCCTGGAGTGTACTTGGGGGAGGGACCGGGGAGCTGTTTTTT; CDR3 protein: CAWSVLGGGTGELFF
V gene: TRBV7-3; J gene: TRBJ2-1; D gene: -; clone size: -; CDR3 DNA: TGTGCCAGCAGCTTAACCGGAGGCTCCTACAATGAGCAGTTCTTC; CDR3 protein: CASSLTGGSYNEQFF
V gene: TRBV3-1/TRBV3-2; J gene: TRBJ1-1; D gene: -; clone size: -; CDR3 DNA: TGTGCCAGCAGCCTCGGGGTTTCCACTGAAGCTTTCTTT; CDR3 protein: CASSLGVSTEAFF
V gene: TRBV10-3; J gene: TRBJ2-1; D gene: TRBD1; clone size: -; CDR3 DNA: TGTGCCATCAGTTCGACAGGGGACTACAATGAGCAGTTCTTC; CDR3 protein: CAISSTGDYNEQFF
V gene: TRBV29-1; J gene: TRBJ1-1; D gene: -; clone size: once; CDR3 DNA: TGCAGCGTTGAAGGGGCGGTAGGGGGAATTGAAGCTTTCTTT; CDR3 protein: CSVEGAVGGIEAFF
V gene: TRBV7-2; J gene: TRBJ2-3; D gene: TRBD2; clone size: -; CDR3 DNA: TGTGCCAGCAGCCAGACTAGCAGACTCTCGGCGCAGTATTTT; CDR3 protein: CASSQTSRLSAQYF
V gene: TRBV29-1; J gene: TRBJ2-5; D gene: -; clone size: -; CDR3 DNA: TGCAGCGTTGGTGAGCAACTGGAGACCCAGTACTTC; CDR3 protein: CSVGEQLETQYF